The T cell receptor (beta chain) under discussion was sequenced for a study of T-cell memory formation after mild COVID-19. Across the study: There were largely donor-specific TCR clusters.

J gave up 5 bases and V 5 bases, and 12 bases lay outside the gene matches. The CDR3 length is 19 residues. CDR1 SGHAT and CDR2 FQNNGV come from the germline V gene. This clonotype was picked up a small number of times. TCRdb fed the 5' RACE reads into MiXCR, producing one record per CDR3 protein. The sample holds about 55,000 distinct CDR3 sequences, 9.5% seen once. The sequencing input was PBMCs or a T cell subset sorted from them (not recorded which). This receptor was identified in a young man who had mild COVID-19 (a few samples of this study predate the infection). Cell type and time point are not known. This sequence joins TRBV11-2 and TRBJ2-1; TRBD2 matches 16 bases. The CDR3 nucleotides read TGTGCCAGCAGCGGTCCGGGACTAGCGGGGGGGCCCCAGGACAATGAGCAGTTCTTC. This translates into CASSGPGLAGGPQDNEQFF.